A selection of T cell receptor beta chains follows, all from one sample in a study of shared clonotypes between healthy human individuals. Some clones are missing from TCRdb's copy, which holds only in-frame ones; the method was immunoSEQ multiplex PCR. The sample includes about a million clones, approximately 70% of them seen just once. The sample was memory CD4+ T cells sorted from blood. The receptor set was obtained from a man younger than 30 in good health. The CDR3 runs from the conserved cysteine through the conserved F or W. A D gene is named only where the DNA matches it firmly. Clone size, where shown, is once, few, many, or a class for clones that have expanded.

>.|.|TRBJ1-1|TRBV6-6
TGTGCCAGCAGTAAAACAGGGATCGTCTACACTGAAGCTTTCTTT
CASSKTGIVYTEAFF
>TRBD2|.|TRBJ2-5|TRBV19
TGTGCCAGTAGGGGAACTAGCGGGAGGCCGCGGACCCAGTACTTC
CASRGTSGRPRTQYF
>.|few|TRBJ2-3|TRBV5-4
TGTGCCAGCAGCTTGCGTTCCCAGGGGAGCACAGATACGCAGTATTTT
CASSLRSQGSTDTQYF
>.|few|TRBJ1-2|TRBV11-2
TGTGCCAGCAGCTTAGGTGTGGCCATCCGGGATAACTATGGCTACACCTTC
CASSLGVAIRDNYGYTF
>.|.|TRBJ2-1|TRBV25-1
TGTGCCAGCAGTGAATACGGGGGACCCGGTTTGGATGAGCAGTTCTTC
CASSEYGGPGLDEQFF
>.|few|TRBJ1-4|TRBV5-1
TGCGCCAGCAGCTACGGACAGCAAACTACAACTAATGAAAAACTGTTTTTT
CASSYGQQTTTNEKLFF
>.|.|TRBJ1-2|TRBV10-2
TGCGCCAGCAACACGGACAGCTATGGCTACACCTTC
CASNTDSYGYTF
>TRBD1|.|TRBJ1-3|TRBV7-8
TGTGCCAGCAGCGGGGGGACAGCTGGAAACACCATATATTTT
CASSGGTAGNTIYF
>TRBD1|few|TRBJ2-1|TRBV6-6
TGTGCCAGCACAGGGGGAATTAATGAGCAGTTCTTC
CASTGGINEQFF
>.|.|TRBJ1-3|TRBV5-1
TGCGCCAGCAGAACCGGGACTGAAAACACCATATATTTT
CASRTGTENTIYF
>.|.|TRBJ2-3|TRBV28
TGTGCCAGCAGTTTAAAAGGATCCTGGGGGGATACGCAGTATTTT
CASSLKGSWGDTQYF
>TRBD2|.|TRBJ2-5|TRBV28
TGTGCCAGCAGTCTGACTAGCGGGGGACAAGAGACCCAGTACTTC
CASSLTSGGQETQYF
>TRBD1|.|TRBJ1-5|TRBV10-3
TGTGCCATCAGTCCCGACAGGGAGGTCAATCAGCCCCAGCATTTT
CAISPDREVNQPQHF
>TRBD2|.|TRBJ2-7|TRBV30
TGTGCCTGGAGTCTACTAGCGGGGGGGCGCGAGCAGTACTTC
CAWSLLAGGREQYF